What follows describes a single T cell receptor (beta chain). This clone was observed a few times. Its antigen specificity is not known. No much larger clone exists at a distance of one base, and base qualities are not known. These data come from a study of CD8+ T cells in alopecia areata (dated by TCRdb to the late 2010s). In terms of the full investigation: To study T cell clonal expansion in alopecia areata, the researchers applied high-throughput TCRbeta sequencing to both the C3H/HeJ mouse model and human patients. Scalp tissue and sorted CD4+ and CD8+ peripheral blood T cells from patchy and totalis/universalis alopecia areata patients and from healthy controls were covered by human TCRbeta sequencing. Scalp clonality was compared among normal scalp (n=4), patchy alopecia areata scalp (n=8), and alopecia totalis/universalis scalp (n=8). The RNA source kit depended on sample type: the PAXgene miRNA kit for fixed scalp, the miRNeasy kit for PBMCs, and the RNeasy kit for mouse skin. TCRbeta CDR3 regions were amplified by immunoSEQ multiplex PCR with 35 Vbeta forward and 13 Jbeta reverse primers. Results the study describes overall, beyond this receptor: Higher clonality and more expanded CD8+ clones were observed in lesional scalp than in normal scalp, particularly in alopecia totalis/universalis, a finding suggestive of antigenic drive. Unlike mouse skin, where gammadelta T cells dominate, normal human skin contains resident alphabeta T cells that get sequenced too, which complicates analysis of the scalp TCR repertoire. Compared with mice, TCR sequences shared between patients were less clear, possibly partly because of HLA diversity across the patient population.

Receptor amplification or capture employed the immunoSEQ multiplex PCR assay. RNA was extracted from all samples and reverse transcribed into cDNA as template for TCR sequencing. First-strand cDNA was synthesized with SuperScript III using a 2:1 mix of oligo-dT and random hexamers. Amplification bias was assessed with a synthetic immune receptor repertoire, and residual bias was removed computationally. On the study's bioinformatics: Raw reads were preprocessed for error removal, and CDR3 was defined according to IMGT conventions as running from the conserved cysteine to phenylalanine. Clonality was computed by normalizing Shannon entropy by log2 of the number of productive unique TCRs and subtracting the result from 1. CD4 or CD8 identity of scalp clones was inferred by cross-referencing scalp TCRbeta sequences with sorted blood CD4 and CD8 repertoires. Drawn from immuneACCESS, this table holds only the in-frame rearrangements with V and J called that TCRdb kept. Clones are partly lost; checked studies trace under half to an unresolved V gene and leave the rest unexplained. Clone size and V and J calls were adopted from that table, with D and trimming inferred from the DNA. This sample lists around 60,000 clones; 44% were detected once. Clones ranked in the top ten supply just over 50% of the sample.

From alopecia areata patients, peripheral blood was collected along with lesional scalp punch biopsies. PBMCs were isolated by density centrifugation and stained for CD3, CD4 and CD8, after which CD4+ and CD8+ T cells were sorted on a FACSAria. Untreated alopecia areata patients were recruited as part of a multicenter biomarker study. Blood CD8+ T cells from a handful of biomarker-study patients were further sorted into NKG2D-low and NKG2D-high fractions. The source material was NKG2D-low CD8+ T cells sorted from blood. Taken with the paper, the label for cell subset or site translates to: sorted CD8+ NKG2D-low blood T cells. The source of this sequence is a human donor with alopecia areata.

Here is the DNA: TGTGCCAGTAGTATGAACCCAGGCGGGGAGCTGTTTTTT. Translated, it gives CASSMNPGGELFF. In this chain, TRBV19 is recombined with TRBJ2-2; the D gene is unclear. The cysteine opens and the phenylalanine closes a CDR3 of 13 amino acids. Just CDR3 DNA is preserved here, 39 bases in frame from base 1. V gives up 3 bases and J gives up 7 bases, and the segment between their germline ends measures 9 bases. CDR1 LNHDA and CDR2 SQIVND were looked up in the germline V gene (reference sequence). Here the CDR3 is joined to the reference TRBV19 and TRBJ2-2 genes, and the full variable domain is: DGGITQSPKYLFRKEGQNVTLSCEQNLNHDAMYWYRQDPGQGLRLIYYSQIVNDFQKGDIAEGYSVSREKKESFPLTVTSAQKNPTAFYLCASSMNPGGELFFGEGSRLTVL.